This paragraph covers one TCR beta chain sequence. TCRdb called the RT-PCR reads again in MiXCR, with one record for every CDR3 protein. The profile shows 150,000 to 200,000 distinct CDR3 sequences, 24% of them singletons. The sample comes from a study of patients and donors after allogeneic stem cell transplantation. Sequencing was performed on blood, either unsorted or a sorted T cell fraction (not recorded which). The clonotype comes from a human donor who was either an allogeneic HSCT recipient or a stem cell or donor lymphocyte infusion donor (not recorded which). It is not recorded whose cells these are; they may come from a transplant donor.

The CDR3 bases are TGCGCCAGCAGGCGGACAGGGGCGCCGAAGAACTATGGCTACACCTTC. Amino acid sequence: CASRRTGAPKNYGYTF. The J gene is TRBJ1-2, the V gene TRBV5-1, with 9 bases fitting TRBD1. Germline CDR1 and CDR2: SGHRS and YFSETQ. V lost 5 bases and J lost 2; bases outside the gene matches: 10. This CDR3 contains 16 residues.